One sample yielded the 29 T cell receptor beta chains listed below, sequenced in a study of a mutant IDH1 vaccine in newly diagnosed glioma. Time point noted: week 11, during vaccination. Every single dose of the vaccine, 300 ug of mutant IDH1 20-mer peptide, came with topical imiquimod. The data were produced by immunoSEQ multiplex PCR, yet TCRdb's version contains in-frame clones alone and is incomplete. Of about 40,000 clones in the sample, about four fifths are singletons; the top ten hold roughly 2%. No antigen has been assigned to these receptors. The source material was PBMCs, sampled from a glioma patient whose treatment included an IDH1 peptide vaccine. Source of these receptors: a man aged 40-50 years with glioma.

The chain combines TRBV25-1 with TRBJ2-1; D might be TRBD1 or TRBD2, each matching 6 bases. From germline, CDR1 is MGHDK and CDR2 SYGVNS. The CDR3 length is 14 residues. V was shortened by 3 bases and J by 15 bases, with 21 bases between the two germline ends. The CDR3 DNA sequence: TGTGCCAGCAGTGATCCCCCCCGACAGGAGGGCTTGTTCTTC. This sequence encodes CASSDPPRQEGLFF.

This chain links TRBV19 with TRBJ1-1; D ambiguous. Trimming took 7 bases from V and 1 from J, leaving 16 bases between them. CDR1 is LNHDA, CDR2 SQIVND, per germline (reference sequence). This CDR3 has 15 residues. The CDR3 loop is CASTPPRLTNTEAFF. DNA of the CDR3: TGTGCCAGTACCCCCCCCCGCCTAACGAACACTGAAGCTTTCTTT.

DNA for the CDR3: TGTGCCAGCTCACCACTTACTGACAGCCTCACTGAAGCTTTCTTT. Translating it yields CASSPLTDSLTEAFF. This chain connects TRBV18 to TRBJ1-1; the D gene is possibly TRBD1 (5 bases). With 1 base removed from V and 4 bases from J, the gap between germline ends came to 13 bases. The CDR3 totals 15 residues. Per germline, CDR1 KGHSH and CDR2 LQKENI.

V usage is TRBV14 and J usage is TRBJ2-5, with D unresolved. Germline V lookup: CDR1 SGHDN, CDR2 FVKESK. CDR3 length: 15 residues. V was cut by 1 base and J by 1 base, with 10 bases left in between. CDR3 in amino acids: CASSQGPYPQETQYF. For the CDR3, the DNA is TGTGCCAGCAGCCAAGGACCGTATCCCCAAGAGACCCAGTACTTC.

Only a few counts were recorded for this clone. The gene calls are TRBV21-1 and TRBJ1-5. TRBV21-1 is a recognized pseudogene. The CDR3 is made up of 13 amino acids. This CDR3 is CASNPPPYQPQHF. DNA for the CDR3: TGTGCCAGCAACCCTCCTCCTTATCAGCCCCAGCATTTT.

The V call is TRBV5-4, the J call TRBJ2-3; no definite D call. Germline CDR1 reads SGHNT; CDR2 reads YYREEE (reference sequence). This CDR3 comprises 12 residues. V was pared by 4 bases and J by 4 bases, with 7 bases between. In DNA form, the CDR3 reads TGTGCCAGCAGCAAAAAGCCAGATACGCAGTATTTT. Translating it yields CASSKKPDTQYF.

J is TRBJ2-3 and V is TRBV4-2; D is possibly TRBD2 (6 bases). This CDR3 is 16 amino acids long. From germline, CDR1 is LGHNA and CDR2 YNFKEQ. The V gene lost 1 base and the J gene lost 2 bases, with 13 bases spanning the gap. The CDR3 here is CASSQGVKRVTDTQYF. In nucleotides, the CDR3 is TGTGCCAGCAGCCAAGGGGTAAAGCGGGTCACAGATACGCAGTATTTT.

The rearrangement joins TRBV20-1 to TRBJ2-7; no clear D gene. This CDR3 has 11 amino acids. CDR1 and CDR2 (germline): DFQATT, SNEGSKA (reference sequence). Between the trimmed V and J ends, which lost 6 bases and 6 bases, there was a span of 12 bases. In DNA, the CDR3 is TGCAGTGCCCCTCGCTCGGCCGAGCAGTACTTC. Its protein is CSAPRSAEQYF.

The rearrangement uses TRBV28 and TRBJ1-2; possibly TRBD1 for D (6 bases). Germline lookup yields CDR1 MDHEN and CDR2 SYDVKM. The CDR3 is made up of 14 amino acids. V lost 2 bases, J lost 6 bases, and 13 bases lay in between. The CDR3 sequence is CASSLPQGPNGYTF. CDR3 nucleotide sequence: TGTGCCAGCAGTTTACCCCAGGGGCCTAATGGCTACACCTTC.

As regards this clone: Other DNA sequences in the same sample also yield this CDR3. The chain has TRBV18 and TRBJ2-5, with D perhaps TRBD1 (5 bases). The V and J ends lost 1 base and 5 bases respectively, with 8 bases between them. The CDR3 runs to 13 residues. CDR1 and CDR2 from the germline V gene are KGHSH and LQKENI. CDR3 in DNA: TGTGCCAGCTCACCACGGGCAGGGGAGACCCAGTACTTC. It codes for CASSPRAGETQYF. The full variable domain, with the rest looked up from reference TRBV18 and TRBJ2-5, is NAGVMQNPRHLVRRRGQEARLRCSPMKGHSHVYWYRQLPEEGLKFMVYLQKENIIDESGMPKERFSAEFPKEGPSILRIQQVVRGDSAAYFCASSPRAGETQYFGPGTRLLVL.

This clone appeared a few times. This rearrangement joins TRBV6-6 to TRBJ1-1; D is uncertain. The CDR3 loop spans 14 amino acids. The ends were cut back, 2 bases at V and 0 bases at J, with 7 bases in the middle. CDR1 MNHNY and CDR2 SVGAGI come from the germline V gene (reference sequence). CDR3 DNA: TGTGCCAGCAGTTACGCCGAGATGAACACTGAAGCTTTCTTT. Encoded protein: CASSYAEMNTEAFF.

This chain connects TRBV5-6 to TRBJ2-5; a possible D gene is TRBD1 (6 bases). CDR3 size: 14 residues. CDR1 and CDR2 from the germline V gene are SGHDT and YYEEEE. Trimming took 7 bases from V and 2 from J, leaving 15 bases between them. This CDR3 is CASGRQGWQETQYF. DNA for the CDR3: TGTGCCAGCGGACGGCAGGGGTGGCAAGAGACCCAGTACTTC.

This rearrangement joins TRBV19 to TRBJ1-6, with D tentatively TRBD1 (5 bases). The CDR3 runs 15 residues. V lost 7 bases, J lost 9 bases, and 19 bases lay in between. Germline CDR1 and CDR2: LNHDA and SQIVND (reference sequence). CDR3 bases: TGTGCCAGTACCTTCTTCGGGGGAGTCGGTTCACCCCTCCACTTT. This sequence encodes CASTFFGGVGSPLHF.

V is TRBV6-1 and J is TRBJ1-4; perhaps TRBD1 as D (6 bases). The V gene's germline CDR1 is MNHNS and CDR2 SASEGT. The CDR3 runs 13 residues. V was cut by 6 bases and J by 8 bases, with 13 bases left in between. DNA of the CDR3: TGTGCCAGCAGGAGATCGGACAGCGAAAAACTGTTTTTT. Its protein product is CASRRSDSEKLFF.

J is TRBJ2-1 and V is TRBV7-6, with 8 bases matching TRBD2. The CDR3 runs to 16 residues. V lost 5 bases to trimming and J lost 4 bases; unmatched junction nucleotides: 10. Germline V gene lookup returns CDR1 SGHVS and CDR2 FNYEAQ. CDR3 in DNA: TGTGCCAGCAGCCGTAGCGGGAAGATCGCATACAATGAGCAGTTCTTC. It specifies CASSRSGKIAYNEQFF.

CDR3 amino acids: CASSAGLAGGVATGELFF. The CDR3 DNA reads as TGTGCCAGTAGTGCCGGACTAGCGGGAGGGGTCGCCACCGGGGAGCTGTTTTTT. The chain is built from TRBV19 and TRBJ2-2, with 15 bases identical to TRBD2. Trimming removed 5 bases from V and 4 bases from J; junction bases left unmatched: 8. Germline CDR1 and CDR2: LNHDA and SQIVND (reference sequence). The CDR3 consists of 18 residues. The full variable domain, in which reference TRBV19 and TRBJ2-2 provide the parts outside the CDR3, is DGGITQSPKYLFRKEGQNVTLSCEQNLNHDAMYWYRQDPGQGLRLIYYSQIVNDFQKGDIAEGYSVSREKKESFPLTVTSAQKNPTAFYLCASSAGLAGGVATGELFFGEGSRLTVL.

The CDR3 DNA follows: TGTGCCAGCACCCACAGGGGAGGCCCCAATGAGCAGTTCTTC. This sequence encodes CASTHRGGPNEQFF. V is TRBV7-8 and J is TRBJ2-1; TRBD1 might be the D (7 bases). The CDR3 totals 14 residues. V lost 7 bases to trimming and J lost 6 bases, with 16 bases between them. Germline assignment: CDR1 SGHVS and CDR2 FQNEAQ.

The table lists this clone with a few counts. The gene calls are TRBV18 and TRBJ1-1; the D is unclear. This CDR3 contains 12 residues. The V end was cut by 4 bases, the J end by 1 base, with 4 bases between. The germline V gene encodes CDR1 KGHSH and CDR2 LQKENI. This chain's CDR3 is CASSLQNTEAFF. The CDR3 coding sequence is TGTGCCAGCTCACTACAGAACACTGAAGCTTTCTTT.

CDR3: CASSRVVGAASGTEAFF. CDR3 in DNA: TGTGCCAGCAGCCGGGTAGTGGGGGCGGCTTCTGGCACTGAAGCTTTCTTT. V gene TRBV7-9 combines with J gene TRBJ1-1; weak D call: TRBD1 (6 bases). CDR1 is SEHNR and CDR2 is FQNEAQ in the germline V gene (reference sequence). The CDR3 is 17 residues long. Trimming shortened V by 5 bases and J by 4 bases, and 23 bases separated the two germline ends.

This chain uses TRBV27 with TRBJ2-7; 8 positions match TRBD1. V lost 7 bases and J lost 1; bases outside the gene matches: 9. The CDR3 consists of 15 residues. In germline, CDR1 is MNHEY, CDR2 SMNVEV (reference sequence). The CDR3 DNA sequence: TGTGCCAGCAACCCCAGGGGGCGCGGGTCCTACGAGCAGTACTTC. Translating gives CASNPRGRGSYEQYF.

The rearrangement joins TRBV5-1 to TRBJ2-6; 7 bases are shared with TRBD1. Germline V lookup: CDR1 SGHRS, CDR2 YFSETQ. This CDR3 comprises 19 residues. V was clipped by 1 base and J by 3 bases; unmatched bases: 13. This CDR3 is CASSLRSRGPGGGANVLTF. CDR3 bases: TGCGCCAGCAGCTTGAGGTCGAGGGGGCCGGGCGGTGGGGCCAACGTCCTGACTTTC.

The rearrangement links TRBV5-8 to TRBJ1-5, with TRBD1 identical over 7 bases. The length of the CDR3 is 16 residues. V dropped 4 bases and J dropped 6; count of bases not matched to a gene: 13. Germline CDR1 SGHTS, CDR2 YDEGEE. The CDR3 nucleotides read TGTGCCAGCAGCGAGGGAGGGGGCCCGCCGGGTCAGCCCCAGCATTTT. This encodes CASSEGGGPPGQPQHF.

The V and J genes are TRBV7-9 and TRBJ2-5, with D maybe TRBD2 (6 bases). Germline-derived CDR1 and CDR2 are SEHNR and FQNEAQ (reference sequence). Trimming shortened V by 2 bases and J by 3 bases, and 22 bases separated the two germline ends. This CDR3 contains 18 residues. The CDR3 reads CASSLKIGEFGRKETQYF. The CDR3 DNA sequence: TGTGCCAGCAGCTTAAAGATCGGGGAATTCGGGAGAAAAGAGACCCAGTACTTC. Full variable domain (rest looked up from reference TRBV7-9 and TRBJ2-5): DTGVSQNPRHKITKRGQNVTFRCDPISEHNRLYWYRQTLGQGPEFLTYFQNEAQLEKSRLLSDRFSAERPKGSFSTLEIQRTEQGDSAMYLCASSLKIGEFGRKETQYFGPGTRLLVL.

The genes are TRBV2 and TRBJ2-3; tentatively, D is TRBD2 (5 bases). Trimming took 5 bases from V and 0 from J, leaving 6 bases between them. CDR3 length: 13 amino acids. The germline V gene encodes CDR1 SNHLY and CDR2 FYNNEI. This CDR3 is CASSRTSTDTQYF. The CDR3 nucleotides are TGTGCCAGCAGTCGGACTAGCACAGATACGCAGTATTTT. The full variable domain, rest sourced from reference TRBV2 and TRBJ2-3, is EPEVTQTPSHQVTQMGQEVILRCVPISNHLYFYWYRQILGQKVEFLVSFYNNEISEKSEIFDDQFSVERPDGSNFTLKIRSTKLEDSAMYFCASSRTSTDTQYFGPGTRLTVL.

This chain's CDR3 is CASSEGPKNRRELVADTQYF. The CDR3 bases are TGTGCCAGCAGTGAAGGTCCCAAAAACCGGCGGGAGTTGGTGGCAGATACGCAGTATTTT. V and J are TRBV6-1 and TRBJ2-3, with 7 bases lining up with TRBD2. This CDR3 comprises 20 residues. V gave up 1 base and J gave up 4 bases; unmatched junction bases: 20. Germline V lookup: CDR1 MNHNS, CDR2 SASEGT.

The rearrangement links TRBV4-3 to TRBJ2-5; D is unclear. Germline CDR1 reads LGHNA; CDR2 reads YSLEER. The CDR3 consists of 14 residues. Trimming left V 0 bases short and J 4 bases short, with 9 bases between. In DNA, the CDR3 is TGCGCCAGCAGCCAAGAGATCACGACAGAGACCCAGTACTTC. This sequence encodes CASSQEITTETQYF.

The V call is TRBV5-1, the J call TRBJ2-3, with 7 bases aligning to TRBD2. The V and J ends lost 7 bases and 2 bases, in that order; junction bases with no gene match: 7. The germline V gene encodes CDR1 SGHRS and CDR2 YFSETQ. The CDR3 loop spans 14 amino acids. CDR3 region: CASRVAGYTDTQYF. DNA of the CDR3: TGCGCCAGCCGGGTAGCGGGCTACACAGATACGCAGTATTTT. The entire variable domain, with the rest obtained from reference TRBV5-1 and TRBJ2-3, is as follows: KAGVTQTPRYLIKTRGQQVTLSCSPISGHRSVSWYQQTPGQGLQFLFEYFSETQRNKGNFPGRFSGRQFSNSRSEMNVSTLELGDSALYLCASRVAGYTDTQYFGPGTRLTVL.

CDR3 sequence reads: CASSSTGQGINYGYTF. The DNA of the CDR3 is TGTGCCAGCAGTTCTACCGGACAGGGGATAAACTATGGCTACACCTTC. V gene TRBV13 combines with J gene TRBJ1-2, with 9 bases that match TRBD1. Looked up from germline, CDR1 is PRHDT and CDR2 is FYEKMQ (reference sequence). This CDR3 spans 16 amino acids. The V segment lost 6 bases and the J segment 2 bases; nucleotides outside the gene matches: 10.

The chain has TRBV7-2 and TRBJ2-5, with D perhaps TRBD1 (6 bases). V lost 1 base to trimming and J lost 13 bases, with 19 bases between them. Per the germline V gene, CDR1 is SGHTA and CDR2 is FQGNSA. The CDR3 is 14 amino acids. DNA for the CDR3: TGTGCCAGCAGCTTAGGGGGGCCCGGGACACAGCTGTACTTC. Protein: CASSLGGPGTQLYF.